The 17 T cell receptor beta chains below come from one sample, sequenced in a study of cytomegalovirus exposure and HLA in healthy donors. Vbeta (60) and Jbeta (13) primers were used in the PCR. Using immunoSEQ multiplex PCR, the repertoire was profiled, and TCRdb retains in-frame clones only, with some absent. The profile shows about 100,000 clones, about 75% of them singletons. Sequencing used PBMCs. All receptors come from a man aged 35 to 55 in good health and CMV-seropositive.

This chain connects TRBV10-2 to TRBJ1-5; TRBD1 aligns across 11 bases. Per the germline V gene, CDR1 is WSHSY and CDR2 is SAAADI. The CDR3 sequence is 15 residues long. The junction had 9 bases not matched to a gene; V was cut back by 8 bases and J by 6 bases. CDR3 in DNA: TGCGCCAGCTCTGGAGGACAGGGGGCCTCTCAGCCCCAGCATTTT. Its protein is CASSGGQGASQPQHF.

The CDR3 spells CATSRVGAGATDTQYF. The CDR3 DNA reads TGTGCCACCAGCAGAGTTGGAGCGGGGGCCACAGATACGCAGTATTTT. The chain combines TRBV15 with TRBJ2-3, with 8 bases matching TRBD2. The V and J ends lost 1 base and 2 bases, in that order; junction bases with no gene match: 5. This CDR3 comprises 16 residues. The germline CDR1 and CDR2 sequences are LNHNV and YYDKDF (reference sequence). The full variable domain, with the rest looked up from reference TRBV15 and TRBJ2-3, is DAMVIQNPRYQVTQFGKPVTLSCSQTLNHNVMYWYQQKSSQAPKLLFHYYDKDFNNEADTPDNFQSRRPNTSFCFLDIRSPGLGDTAMYLCATSRVGAGATDTQYFGPGTRLTVL.

The V and J genes are TRBV13 and TRBJ1-6; no reliable D call. The CDR3 sequence is 15 residues long. V dropped 3 bases and J dropped 8 bases, with 14 bases sitting between them. Germline V gene data show CDR1 as PRHDT and CDR2 as FYEKMQ (reference sequence). The CDR3 protein is CASSFRLGGDSPLHF. In DNA, the CDR3 is TGTGCCAGCAGCTTCCGATTGGGAGGAGATTCACCCCTCCACTTT.

This chain connects TRBV5-4 to TRBJ2-3, with 11 bases matching TRBD2. CDR3 size: 17 residues. The J segment lost 6 bases and the V segment lost 4 bases, leaving 13 bases of the junction unmatched. CDR1 is SGHNT, CDR2 YYREEE, per germline (reference sequence). CDR3 residues: CASSPTGLAGGPDTQYF. As DNA, the CDR3 is TGTGCCAGCAGCCCTACTGGGCTAGCGGGGGGCCCCGATACGCAGTATTTT.

The chain joins TRBV11-3 to TRBJ2-7, with a tentative D call TRBD2 (5 bases). V shed 1 base and J shed 4 bases, with 14 bases lying between them. The CDR3 covers 15 residues. Germline assignment: CDR1 SGHNT and CDR2 YENEEA. The DNA for the CDR3 is TGTGCCAGCAGCTTAGGAGTCGGTGGACTGTACGAGCAGTACTTC. Translating gives CASSLGVGGLYEQYF.

V and J are TRBV5-6 and TRBJ2-1, with 7 bases lining up with TRBD1. The CDR3 is 17 residues long. J was trimmed by 0 bases and V by 0 bases; bases with no gene match: 6. Germline CDR1 and CDR2: SGHDT and YYEEEE. The CDR3, as DNA: TGTGCCAGCAGCTTGGGGGGACAGCGTGTCTCCTACAATGAGCAGTTCTTC. Translating it yields CASSLGGQRVSYNEQFF.

The rearrangement uses TRBV10-1 and TRBJ2-1; 8 positions agree with TRBD2. The CDR3 loop spans 19 amino acids. With V trimmed by 3 bases and J by 7 bases, 20 bases remained unmatched. The V gene's germline CDR1 is WNHNN and CDR2 SYGVQD (reference sequence). The CDR3 here is CASSDVPGLERWGKNEQFF. The CDR3 DNA reads as TGCGCCAGCAGTGATGTACCGGGACTAGAACGGTGGGGGAAAAATGAGCAGTTCTTC.

The chain carries TRBV6-5 and TRBJ1-1; 7 bases agree with TRBD1. Trimming cost V 2 bases and J 1 base; bases outside gene matches: 1. This CDR3 is 14 amino acids long. CDR1 MNHEY and CDR2 SVGAGI come from the germline V gene. The CDR3 loop is CASSYDRANTEAFF. The CDR3 DNA reads as TGTGCCAGCAGTTACGACAGGGCGAACACTGAAGCTTTCTTT.

This clone was picked up a small number of times. Here the CDR3 reads CASSLGDRGNTEAFF. The CDR3, as DNA: TGCGCCAGCAGCTTGGGAGACAGGGGGAACACTGAAGCTTTCTTT. The chain carries TRBV5-1 and TRBJ1-1; TRBD1 aligns across 8 bases. Germline values: CDR1 SGHRS, CDR2 YFSETQ. V gave up 0 bases and J gave up 1 base; unmatched junction bases: 2. The CDR3 is made up of 15 amino acids.

As for this clone: The same CDR3 arises from other DNA sequences in this sample as well. The V and J genes are TRBV7-6 and TRBJ2-1, with D possibly being TRBD1 (6 bases). CDR1 is SGHVS, CDR2 FNYEAQ, per germline. Trimming took off 5 bases at V and 4 bases at J, with 9 bases between the two ends. This CDR3 comprises 13 residues. Written as DNA, the CDR3 is TGTGCCAGCAGCGCCACAGGGTACAATGAGCAGTTCTTC. This sequence encodes CASSATGYNEQFF.

The CDR3 sequence is CASSSLRGTGELFF. The CDR3, as DNA: TGTGCCAGCAGCTCCCTCCGAGGAACCGGGGAGCTGTTTTTT. The chain carries TRBV7-9 and TRBJ2-2; D not resolved. Germline CDR1 reads SEHNR; CDR2 reads FQNEAQ (reference sequence). V was clipped by 4 bases and J by 5 bases, with 11 bases between them. The CDR3 loop spans 14 amino acids.

This clone was found a few times. V and J are TRBV11-2 and TRBJ2-7, with a possible D match to TRBD2 (5 bases). This CDR3 has 13 residues. The V end lost 4 bases, the J end lost 1 base, and 8 bases lay between the germline ends. Germline V gene sequence: CDR1 SGHAT, CDR2 FQNNGV. CDR3 DNA sequence: TGTGCCAGCAGCTCCACTAGGTCCTACGAGCAGTACTTC. Its protein product is CASSSTRSYEQYF.

Comments on this clone: At the DNA level, this CDR3 is encoded by other sequences in the same sample as well. This chain joins TRBV7-2 and TRBJ2-4; 7 nucleotides align to TRBD2. The CDR3 has 14 residues. Trimming cost V 0 bases and J 4 bases; bases outside gene matches: 0. The germline V gene encodes CDR1 SGHTA and CDR2 FQGNSA. The CDR3 sequence is CASSLAGGKNIQYF. The CDR3, as DNA: TGTGCCAGCAGCTTAGCGGGAGGGAAAAACATTCAGTACTTC.

This clone was recorded only once. V gene TRBV27 combines with J gene TRBJ2-3, with D possibly matching TRBD1 (6 bases). Looked up from germline, CDR1 is MNHEY and CDR2 is SMNVEV (reference sequence). This CDR3 is built from 17 residues. The germline V and J ends were trimmed by 7 bases and 1 base, with 21 bases remaining between them. The DNA for the CDR3 is TGTGCCAGCACCCGGGGCAGGGGCGGACAACGCACAGATACGCAGTATTTT. It translates to CASTRGRGGQRTDTQYF.

This clone was detected a few times. The chain links TRBV7-8 to TRBJ1-5; no reliable D call. This CDR3 has 15 amino acids. V lost 6 bases and J 2 bases, leaving 14 bases between the germline ends. CDR1 is SGHVS and CDR2 is FQNEAQ in the germline V gene. CDR3 sequence reads: CASRLSGGRNQPQHF. As DNA, the CDR3 is TGTGCCAGCAGACTTTCAGGAGGTCGCAATCAGCCCCAGCATTTT.

The genes are TRBV6-1 and TRBJ2-2, with D possibly TRBD2 on 5 matching bases. The CDR3 is 12 amino acids. Germline lookup yields CDR1 MNHNS and CDR2 SASEGT. V was pared by 7 bases and J by 10 bases, with 13 bases between. The CDR3 spells CASMGDEAELFF. CDR3 nucleotides: TGTGCCAGCATGGGAGACGAAGCGGAGCTGTTTTTT.

This chain links TRBV5-1 with TRBJ1-1; 7 bases map to TRBD1. CDR3 length: 16 amino acids. Per germline, CDR1 SGHRS and CDR2 YFSETQ. Trimming at V came to 0 bases and at J to 3 bases, leaving 8 bases not matched to a gene. CDR3 nucleotide sequence: TGCGCCAGCAGCTTGGGCGGGACAGTCGGGGACACTGAAGCTTTCTTT. Its protein is CASSLGGTVGDTEAFF.